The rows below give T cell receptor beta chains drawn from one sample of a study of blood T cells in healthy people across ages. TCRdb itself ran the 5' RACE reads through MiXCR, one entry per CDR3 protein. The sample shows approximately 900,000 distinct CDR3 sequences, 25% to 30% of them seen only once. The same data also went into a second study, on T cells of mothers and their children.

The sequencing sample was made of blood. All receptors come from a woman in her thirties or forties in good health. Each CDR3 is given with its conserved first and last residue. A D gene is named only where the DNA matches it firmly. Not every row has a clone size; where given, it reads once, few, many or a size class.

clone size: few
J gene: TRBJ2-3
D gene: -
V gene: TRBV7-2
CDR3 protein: CASSGPYTDTQYF
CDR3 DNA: TGTGCCAGCAGCGGGCCTTACACAGATACGCAGTATTTT

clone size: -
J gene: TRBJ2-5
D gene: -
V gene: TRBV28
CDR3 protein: CASSSPGVSEETQYF
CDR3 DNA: TGTGCCAGCAGTTCCCCCGGGGTGTCTGAAGAGACCCAGTACTTC

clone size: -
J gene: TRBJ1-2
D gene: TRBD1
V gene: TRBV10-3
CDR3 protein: CAISTGGDGYTF
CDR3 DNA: TGTGCCATCAGCACAGGGGGTGATGGCTACACCTTC

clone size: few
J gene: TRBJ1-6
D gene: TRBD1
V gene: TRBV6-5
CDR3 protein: CASSYSARGLGGNSPLHF
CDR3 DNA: TGTGCCAGCAGTTACTCGGCCAGGGGGCTGGGAGGTAATTCACCCCTCCACTTT

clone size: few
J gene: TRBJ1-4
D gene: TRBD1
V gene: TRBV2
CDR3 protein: CASRTDRASTNEKLFF
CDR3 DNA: TGTGCCAGCAGAACGGACAGGGCGTCCACTAATGAAAAACTGTTTTTT

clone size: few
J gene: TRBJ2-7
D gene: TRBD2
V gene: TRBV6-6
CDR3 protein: CASGSSGGSYEQYF
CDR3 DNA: TGTGCCAGCGGGAGTAGCGGGGGCTCCTACGAGCAGTACTTC

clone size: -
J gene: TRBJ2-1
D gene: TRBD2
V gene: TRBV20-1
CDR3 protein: CSAREPSGDSYEQFF
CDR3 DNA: TGCAGTGCTAGAGAGCCTAGCGGGGACTCCTACGAGCAGTTCTTC

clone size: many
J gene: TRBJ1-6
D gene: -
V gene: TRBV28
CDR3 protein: CASTPTGLDSYNSPLHF
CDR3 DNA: TGTGCCAGTACACCTACAGGACTTGACTCCTATAATTCACCCCTCCACTTT

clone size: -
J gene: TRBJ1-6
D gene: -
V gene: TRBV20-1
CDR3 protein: CSAPKADNSPLHF
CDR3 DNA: TGCAGTGCTCCCAAGGCCGATAATTCACCCCTCCACTTT

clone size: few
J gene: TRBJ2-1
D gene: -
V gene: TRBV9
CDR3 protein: CASSVGAGREQFF
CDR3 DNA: TGTGCCAGCAGCGTAGGGGCCGGGCGGGAGCAGTTCTTC

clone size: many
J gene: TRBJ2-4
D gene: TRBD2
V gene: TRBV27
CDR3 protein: CASSLGTSGASGNIQYF
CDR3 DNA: TGTGCCAGCAGTCTAGGGACTAGCGGAGCATCCGGGAACATTCAGTACTTC

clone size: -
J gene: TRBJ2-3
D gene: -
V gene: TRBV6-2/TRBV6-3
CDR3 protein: CASSFRLVDADTQYF
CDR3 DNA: TGTGCCAGCAGTTTCCGACTAGTTGACGCAGATACGCAGTATTTT

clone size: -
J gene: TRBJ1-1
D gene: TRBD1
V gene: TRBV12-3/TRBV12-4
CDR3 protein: CASSLNGQGLTEAFF
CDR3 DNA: TGTGCCAGCAGTTTAAACGGACAGGGGTTGACTGAAGCTTTCTTT

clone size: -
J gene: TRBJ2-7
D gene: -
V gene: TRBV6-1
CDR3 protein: CASNISSYEQYF
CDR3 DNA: TGTGCCAGCAACATCTCCTCCTACGAGCAGTACTTC

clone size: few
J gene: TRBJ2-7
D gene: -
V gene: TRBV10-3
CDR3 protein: CAIEGSNSYEQYF
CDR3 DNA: TGTGCCATCGAGGGGTCCAACAGTTACGAGCAGTACTTC

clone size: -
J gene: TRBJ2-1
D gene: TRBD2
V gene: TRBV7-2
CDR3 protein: CASSPRTSRGNEQFF
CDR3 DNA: TGTGCCAGCAGCCCCCGGACTAGCCGCGGCAATGAGCAGTTCTTC

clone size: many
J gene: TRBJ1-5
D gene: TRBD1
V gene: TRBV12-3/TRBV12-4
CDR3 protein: CASSERQGAYGTQHF
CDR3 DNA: TGTGCCAGCAGCGAGAGACAGGGGGCTTACGGGACCCAGCATTTT

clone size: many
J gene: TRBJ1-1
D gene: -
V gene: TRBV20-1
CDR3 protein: CSAHTGKGTAFF
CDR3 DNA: TGCAGTGCTCACACGGGGAAGGGGACAGCTTTCTTT

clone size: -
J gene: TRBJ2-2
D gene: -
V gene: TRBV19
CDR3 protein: CASKDLGVGELFF
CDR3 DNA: TGTGCCAGTAAGGATTTGGGGGTCGGGGAGCTGTTTTTT

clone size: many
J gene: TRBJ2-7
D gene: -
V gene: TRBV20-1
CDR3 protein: CSAVRDGSYEQYF
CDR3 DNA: TGCAGTGCCGTCCGGGACGGCTCCTACGAGCAGTACTTC

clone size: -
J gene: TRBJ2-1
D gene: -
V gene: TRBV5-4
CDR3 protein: CASSTILGPENEQFF
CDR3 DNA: TGTGCCAGCAGCACCATTTTGGGCCCGGAGAATGAGCAGTTCTTC

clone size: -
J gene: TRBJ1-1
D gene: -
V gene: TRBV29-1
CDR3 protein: CSVEGGVGTEAFF
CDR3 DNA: TGCAGCGTTGAAGGGGGGGTTGGCACTGAAGCTTTCTTT

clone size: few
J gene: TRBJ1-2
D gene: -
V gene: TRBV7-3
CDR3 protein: CASSLGPGGYGYTF
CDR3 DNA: TGTGCCAGCAGCCTCGGACCGGGCGGCTATGGCTACACCTTC